Listed here is a single T cell receptor beta chain. No antigen is known for it. Time point noted: blood 2 weeks post-SBRT. Treatment specified: 15 Gy SBRT to primary tumor, nephrectomy 4 weeks later. The patient's renal cell carcinoma had clear cell pathology. These data come from a study of radiation and T cells in renal cell carcinoma. At the level of the study: Nephrectomy followed 15 Gy stereotactic body radiation by 4 weeks.

Profiled with immunoSEQ multiplex PCR; TCRdb holds only in-frame clones, not every one. The profile shows about 150,000 clones, over 80% of them singletons. In germline, CDR1 is SGHRS, CDR2 YFSETQ. The CDR3 has 15 residues. The V end lost 4 bases, the J end lost 3 bases, and 17 bases lay between the germline ends. Study conclusions and caveats: Pretreatment tumor biopsies were lacking, so baseline clonotypes are unknown. In blood, top tumor clones expanded by 2 weeks, shrinking by 4.

This chain connects TRBV5-1 to TRBJ2-7, with D maybe TRBD1 (5 bases). The sequence was obtained from a woman in her fifties or sixties with renal cell carcinoma. Here the sequenced sample was blood, taken from a patient whose treatment included radiotherapy and nephrectomy. The CDR3 sequence: CASSVLGDQRYEQYF. In DNA form, the CDR3 reads TGCGCCAGCAGCGTGTTAGGGGATCAACGCTACGAGCAGTACTTC.